This T cell receptor (beta chain) was captured by sequencing in a study of OX40 agonist ivuxolimab in advanced cancers. For the study at large: Patients undergoing dose escalation presented with hepatocellular carcinoma, melanoma, renal cell or head and neck cancer. Two patients with cutaneous melanoma and one with hepatocellular carcinoma, three in total, showed partial responses.

It was autoimmune disease history or systemic immunosuppression that excluded patients. Here immunoSEQ multiplex PCR was the method, and the copy in TCRdb shows in-frame clones only, minus some. This sample carries 20,000 to 25,000 clones, about 85% of them seen once, and the ten largest clones take over 11%. Findings of the study overall: No antigen was identified for the clonally expanded peripheral T cells.

As regards this clone: Antigen unknown.

This TCR was sampled from an adult with an advanced solid tumor such as melanoma, head and neck, liver or kidney cancer. The material sequenced was CD4+ or CD8+ T cells sorted from blood, taken in a trial of the OX40 agonist ivuxolimab.

The CDR3 loop reads CANPRGDAAPYYGYTF. The CDR3 nucleotides are TGTGCCAACCCGAGGGGGGACGCGGCACCTTATTATGGCTACACCTTC. This rearrangement joins TRBV2 to TRBJ1-2; weak D call: TRBD1 (6 bases). The CDR3 spans 16 residues. Germline V gene lookup returns CDR1 SNHLY and CDR2 FYNNEI. V was cut by 10 bases and J by 5 bases, with 26 bases left in between.